This T cell receptor beta chain was retrieved from a study of blood T cell repertoires in COVID-19. About the research overall: Sites in the United States, Italy and Spain provided acute and convalescent COVID-19 samples. PBMCs, B-cell-depleted T cells, or T cells were the source of the cDNA or gDNA that made up the material.

V gave up 2 bases and J gave up 2 bases, with 13 bases separating them. The CDR3 has 15 amino acids. CDR1 and CDR2 from the germline V gene are SGHDT and YYEEEE. Original analysis: Using reference gene primer amplification, nucleated cell counts were estimated. Assay: immunoSEQ multiplex PCR; the TCRdb copy retains only in-frame clones and omits some. V, J and clone size are those of that table, while D and trimming were read from the DNA. The sample lists around 170,000 clones, less than 90% occurring once. The receptor was isolated from a man between 60 and 75 years old with acute or convalescent COVID-19. The sample taken for sequencing was peripheral blood. The chain recombines TRBV5-6 with TRBJ1-2; D is ambiguous. The CDR3: CASSFGGIANYGYTF. CDR3 in DNA: TGTGCCAGCAGCTTTGGAGGAATTGCAAACTATGGCTACACCTTC.